The next 25 T cell receptor beta chains were all read from a single sample in a study of blood T cell repertoires in COVID-19. Repertoires were generated with immunoSEQ multiplex PCR, while TCRdb's copy carries only in-frame clones and drops some. Of some 150,000 clones listed, around 86% were seen once; the top ten hold 2.5% to 4%. Source material: peripheral blood. These receptors were collected from a man between 70 and 80 years old with acute or convalescent COVID-19.

The rearrangement uses TRBV25-1 and TRBJ2-3, with D perhaps matching TRBD1 (5 bases). V gave up 3 bases and J gave up 14 bases, with 21 bases separating them. The CDR3 spans 14 residues. CDR1 and CDR2 from the germline V gene are MGHDK and SYGVNS. The CDR3 nucleotides read TGTGCCAGCAGTGACCCTAAGGGGAATCCTTCCTGGTATTTT. Its protein is CASSDPKGNPSWYF.

The chain recombines TRBV6-6 with TRBJ2-1; D perhaps matches TRBD2 (5 bases). With 5 bases removed from V and 7 bases from J, the gap between germline ends came to 9 bases. CDR1 is MNHNY, CDR2 SVGAGI, per germline (reference sequence). This CDR3 region has 12 residues. The CDR3 nucleotides are TGTGCCAGCAGTCCCTCGGGGAATGAGCAGTTCTTC. Encoded protein: CASSPSGNEQFF.

The gene calls are TRBV6-5 and TRBJ1-1; tentative D call: TRBD1 (5 bases). Germline V gene lookup returns CDR1 MNHEY and CDR2 SVGAGI. The CDR3 covers 16 residues. The V end was cut by 2 bases, the J end by 3 bases, with 16 bases between. The DNA for the CDR3 is TGTGCCAGCAGTTACACCTCGGGCGGGGGGGACACTGAAGCTTTCTTT. Protein sequence: CASSYTSGGGDTEAFF.

The rearrangement links TRBV7-2 to TRBJ2-7; TRBD1 matches 10 bases. J gave up 7 bases and V 5 bases, and 8 bases lay outside the gene matches. The CDR3 is 14 residues long. CDR1 SGHTA and CDR2 FQGNSA come from the germline V gene. CDR3 protein: CASSPRQGAREQYF. Written as DNA, the CDR3 is TGTGCCAGCAGCCCAAGACAGGGGGCGAGGGAGCAGTACTTC.

The genes are TRBV4-3 and TRBJ2-3, with D perhaps matching TRBD1 (6 bases). The germline gives CDR1 LGHNA, CDR2 YSLEER. V was shortened by 4 bases and J by 2 bases, with 16 bases between the two germline ends. The CDR3 covers 16 residues. The CDR3 protein is CASSPSSDSYTDTQYF. In DNA, the CDR3 is TGCGCCAGCAGCCCATCTTCGGACAGCTACACAGATACGCAGTATTTT.

The rearrangement uses TRBV18 and TRBJ2-3; TRBD2 aligns across 9 bases. The CDR3 loop spans 14 amino acids. Per germline, CDR1 KGHSH and CDR2 LQKENI. Trimming removed 5 bases from V and 5 bases from J; junction bases left unmatched: 5. CDR3 coding DNA: TGTGCCAGCTCAGGCGGGAGGGTTGAAGATACGCAGTATTTT. Its protein is CASSGGRVEDTQYF.

This clone was seen once. The CDR3 here is CASSLTGGWGYTF. In nucleotides, the CDR3 is TGTGCCAGCAGTTTGACAGGGGGCTGGGGCTACACCTTC. The genes are TRBV28 and TRBJ1-2; 10 bases fit TRBD1. The CDR3 has 13 residues. Germline CDR1 reads MDHEN; CDR2 reads SYDVKM. Trimming took 3 bases from V and 8 from J; bases not matched to a gene: 3.

CDR3 sequence (DNA): TGTGCCATCAGCCCTGGACTAGCGGGAGGAAACAATGAGCAGTTCTTC. Its protein is CAISPGLAGGNNEQFF. This chain uses TRBV10-3 with TRBJ2-1; 14 bases align to TRBD2. Germline V gene sequence: CDR1 ENHRY, CDR2 SYGVKD. With V trimmed by 6 bases and J by 5 bases, 6 bases remained unmatched. CDR3 length: 16 amino acids.

This chain joins TRBV5-1 and TRBJ1-1; a possible D gene is TRBD1 (6 bases). Trimming removed 6 bases at V and 2 bases at J, with 17 bases between. This CDR3 has 15 amino acids. Germline V CDR1 and CDR2: SGHRS, YFSETQ. The CDR3 spells CASNSIDRTNTEAFF. DNA of the CDR3: TGCGCCAGCAATAGCATAGACAGGACTAACACTGAAGCTTTCTTT.

The chain carries TRBV7-9 and TRBJ1-6; D remains unclear. The CDR3 sequence is 13 residues long. V dropped 1 base and J dropped 8 bases, with 6 bases sitting between them. The germline gives CDR1 SEHNR, CDR2 FQNEAQ (reference sequence). The CDR3 DNA follows: TGTGCCAGCAGCTTAGGGAGGGATTCACCCCTCCACTTT. Translating it yields CASSLGRDSPLHF.

This clone was counted between two and nine times. The rearrangement joins TRBV19 to TRBJ1-1; the D is unclear. V dropped 4 bases and J dropped 1 base, with 7 bases sitting between them. Per germline, CDR1 LNHDA and CDR2 SQIVND (reference sequence). CDR3 length equals 13 residues. The CDR3, as DNA: TGTGCCAGTAGTACACATGGGAACACTGAAGCTTTCTTT. It is translated as CASSTHGNTEAFF.

The J gene is TRBJ1-3, the V gene TRBV9; D is unclear. Germline lookup yields CDR1 SGDLS and CDR2 YYNGEE. With 1 base removed from V and 0 bases from J, the gap between germline ends came to 11 bases. This CDR3 contains 16 residues. The CDR3 DNA sequence: TGTGCCAGCAGCGTAATTCCAGGATCCTCTGGAAACACCATATATTTT. Its translation: CASSVIPGSSGNTIYF.

This clone appeared a few times. V usage is TRBV9 and J usage is TRBJ2-3, with TRBD2 identical over 8 bases. This CDR3 is 15 amino acids long. Trimming took 3 bases from V and 4 from J; bases not matched to a gene: 7. Germline CDR1 is SGDLS and CDR2 is YYNGEE. This CDR3 reads CASSESGGGADTQYF. In DNA, the CDR3 is TGTGCCAGCAGCGAAAGCGGGGGAGGGGCAGATACGCAGTATTTT.

V usage is TRBV9 and J usage is TRBJ2-3, with 7 bases aligning to TRBD1. This CDR3 has 14 amino acids. Germline assignment: CDR1 SGDLS and CDR2 YYNGEE. After removal of 4 bases from V and 5 bases from J, the junction contained 7 bases not matched to a gene. CDR3 region: CASSYRTGGDTQYF. The CDR3 coding sequence is TGTGCCAGCAGCTACCGGACAGGAGGAGATACGCAGTATTTT.

The rearrangement joins TRBV4-2 to TRBJ2-7, with 7 positions matching TRBD1. Trimming took 0 bases from V and 0 from J; bases not matched to a gene: 5. Looked up from germline, CDR1 is LGHNA and CDR2 is YNFKEQ. There are 16 residues in the CDR3. CDR3 sequence: CASSQDEGATSYEQYF. The CDR3 DNA reads TGTGCCAGCAGCCAAGATGAGGGGGCCACCTCCTACGAGCAGTACTTC.

The chain uses TRBV30 and TRBJ2-7, with D perhaps TRBD2 (5 bases). CDR1 and CDR2 (germline): GTSNPN, SVGIG (reference sequence). The CDR3 totals 11 residues. DNA of the CDR3: TGTGCTTCCCGGACTGGGAACGAGCAGTACTTC. Its protein is CASRTGNEQYF.

The gene calls are TRBV28 and TRBJ2-7; 8 nucleotides match TRBD1. V trimming: 6 bases; J trimming: 1 base; junction bases outside the gene matches: 5. There are 14 residues in the CDR3. Germline CDR1 is MDHEN and CDR2 is SYDVKM. CDR3 coding DNA: TGTGCCAGCAGCTTCCGGGACAGGTCCTACGAGCAGTACTTC. Translating gives CASSFRDRSYEQYF.

CDR3 protein: CASQRWGGDTQYF. For the CDR3, the DNA is TGTGCCAGCCAGAGGTGGGGGGGAGATACGCAGTATTTT. The chain couples TRBV2 to TRBJ2-3; 7 nucleotides match TRBD2. J lost 5 bases, V lost 8 bases, and 7 bases had no gene match. Germline V gene sequence: CDR1 SNHLY, CDR2 FYNNEI. This CDR3 is built from 13 residues.

J is TRBJ2-2 and V is TRBV7-6, with D perhaps matching TRBD1 (6 bases). The germline V gene encodes CDR1 SGHVS and CDR2 FNYEAQ. The CDR3 loop spans 14 amino acids. V gave up 1 base and J gave up 6 bases, with 9 bases separating them. This CDR3 reads CASSLVGASGELFF. In nucleotides, the CDR3 is TGTGCCAGCAGCTTAGTGGGGGCTTCCGGGGAGCTGTTTTTT.

This rearrangement joins TRBV27 to TRBJ1-6; TRBD1 agrees at 10 bases. CDR1 is MNHEY, CDR2 SMNVEV, per germline (reference sequence). The CDR3 has 16 amino acids. Losses at the gene ends were 5 bases for V and 4 bases for J; bases not matched to a gene: 5. CDR3 in amino acids: CASSPGGQGYNSPLHF. DNA for the CDR3: TGTGCCAGCAGTCCCGGGGGACAGGGGTATAATTCACCCCTCCACTTT.

V and J are TRBV7-2 and TRBJ1-2; a weak D match, TRBD1 (6 bases). CDR3 length equals 16 residues. The V and J ends lost 4 bases and 3 bases respectively, with 18 bases between them. Germline values: CDR1 SGHTA, CDR2 FQGNSA. This CDR3 is CASSSQGAPMDYGYTF. The CDR3 region has the DNA TGTGCCAGCAGCTCACAGGGAGCACCTATGGACTATGGCTACACCTTC. Drawing the rest from reference TRBV7-2 and TRBJ1-2, the complete variable domain is GAGVSQSPSNKVTEKGKDVELRCDPISGHTALYWYRQSLGQGLEFLIYFQGNSAPDKSGLPSDRFSAERTGGSVSTLTIQRTQQEDSAVYLCASSSQGAPMDYGYTFGSGTRLTVV.

The genes are TRBV6-1 and TRBJ2-4; TRBD2 matches at 7 bases. Unmatched junction bases numbered 6, after V lost 4 bases and J lost 0 bases. The length of the CDR3 is 16 residues. Germline-derived CDR1 and CDR2 are MNHNS and SASEGT. CDR3 loop: CASSVRRGTAKNIQYF. CDR3 in DNA: TGTGCCAGCAGTGTACGGCGGGGGACAGCCAAAAACATTCAGTACTTC.

A word on this clone: Additional DNA sequences in this sample encode the identical CDR3. The chain recombines TRBV2 with TRBJ2-7; D is uncertain. This CDR3 is built from 13 residues. Trimming shortened V by 3 bases and J by 0 bases, and 6 bases separated the two germline ends. Germline CDR1 is SNHLY and CDR2 is FYNNEI. DNA of the CDR3: TGTGCCAGCAGTGAGTCTTTCTCCTACGAGCAGTACTTC. Translation gives CASSESFSYEQYF.

The chain carries TRBV2 and TRBJ1-2, with 8 bases identical to TRBD1. Germline V lookup: CDR1 SNHLY, CDR2 FYNNEI. CDR3 size: 15 residues. V dropped 7 bases and J dropped 6; count of bases not matched to a gene: 13. The CDR3 sequence is CASIGPGQAPNGYTF. The CDR3 nucleotides are TGTGCCAGCATCGGCCCGGGACAGGCTCCTAATGGCTACACCTTC. Drawing the rest from reference TRBV2 and TRBJ1-2, the complete variable domain is EPEVTQTPSHQVTQMGQEVILRCVPISNHLYFYWYRQILGQKVEFLVSFYNNEISEKSEIFDDQFSVERPDGSNFTLKIRSTKLEDSAMYFCASIGPGQAPNGYTFGSGTRLTVV.

Only one count was recorded for this clone. The chain carries TRBV2 and TRBJ1-2; D gene uncertain. Germline V gene lookup returns CDR1 SNHLY and CDR2 FYNNEI. This CDR3 is 12 amino acids long. V dropped 7 bases and J dropped 2 bases, with 8 bases sitting between them. The CDR3 is CASTGTNYGYTF. The DNA of the CDR3 is TGTGCCAGCACAGGCACCAACTATGGCTACACCTTC.